This T cell receptor (beta chain) is drawn from a study of T-cell memory formation after mild COVID-19 listed by TCRdb under 2021. Broadly, across the study: TCR sequence clusters from the two donors were found to be largely donor specific. In a couple of donors, T-cell clones that expanded and contracted after mild COVID-19 were followed by sequencing TCRalpha and TCRbeta repertoires longitudinally. The cohort comprised two young, previously healthy adult volunteers, one female and one male.

Sequencing was carried out with an Illumina NovaSeq 6000. Using 5'RACE with constant-segment primers, TCRalpha and TCRbeta cDNA libraries were constructed, with sample barcodes and unique molecular identifiers added in the process. RNA was extracted from every sample with Trizol reagent. Library amplification was performed in two PCR steps, and a second sample barcode and Illumina TruSeq adapters were introduced in the second step. The libraries were sequenced on an Illumina NovaSeq using 2 x 150 bp paired-end reads. Under the source paper's analysis protocol: With migec v1.2.7, reads were demultiplexed and then collapsed into UMI-guided consensus sequences. Using mixcr v2.1.11, UMI consensuses were aligned to TRA and TRB V and J templates and then assembled into clonotypes. Expanded or contracted clonotypes were those called significant by both edgeR and NoisET, with noise models trained on biological replicates. edgeR calls used a false discovery rate-adjusted p below 0.01 and a log2 fold-change threshold of 1. As an exploratory analysis of dynamics, max-normalized trajectories of the 1000 most abundant clonotypes were examined by PCA with hierarchical clustering. Separately sequenced CD4+ and CD8+ repertoires were used to assign a CD4 or CD8 phenotype to each responding clone. The raw public data were reprocessed by TCRdb itself: fastp quality trimming at Q25, MiXCR clonotype calling, in-frame beta chains only. Rows matching on CDR3 protein sequence are summarized as one entry with the most common DNA and genes. The V and J calls here are based on TCRdb, not the publication. Present in this sample are 150,000 to 200,000 distinct CDR3 sequences, around 10% of which were seen just once. The ten largest clones represent approximately 3.4% of the sample.

This clonotype was found many times. Its recognized antigen is unknown. Per-base qualities were not stored, and no clone one base away is much larger. Results the study describes overall, beyond this receptor: Some responding clones were found in pre-infection memory, which suggests that pre-existing cross-reactive memory T cells took part in the SARS-CoV-2 response. From day 15 to 85, contracting clones showed balanced CD4/CD8 phenotypes, whereas a second wave of clones that expanded from day 15 to 37 leaned towards CD4+. Whether the second-wave clones peaking on day 37 were SARS-CoV-2 specific was not confirmed. Contracting CD4+ clones were found mainly in CM and EM memory subsets, while CD8+ clones were enriched in EMRA. Only a couple of mild cases were covered by the study, and larger cohorts that include severe cases with pre-infection samples were considered necessary.

Its CDR3 holds 16 amino acids, cysteine through phenylalanine. The only DNA kept is the CDR3, 48 bases in frame from the first base. V is reduced by 1 base and J by 1 base, leaving a spacing of 13 bases between them. CDR1 and CDR2 are read off the germline V gene (reference sequence) as LGHDT and YNNKEL. Ficoll-Paque density gradient centrifugation was the method used to isolate PBMCs. Sample: PBMCs or a T cell subset sorted from them (not recorded which). The TCR originated in a man aged 18 to 30 who had mild COVID-19 (a few samples of this study predate the infection). The sample titles of this study are shuffled in the database, so cell type and time point are left out; the donor was told from shared clones. The V and J genes are TRBV3-1 and TRBJ1-1; too little of a D gene remains to name it. The DNA sequence is given as TGTGCCAGCAGCCAAGCCTTTTTTTGGGGGAACACTGAAGCTTTCTTT. Translated, this is CASSQAFFWGNTEAFF.